These 11 T cell receptor beta chains were sequenced from one sample in a study of blood T cell repertoires in COVID-19. The assay was immunoSEQ multiplex PCR, and TCRdb's table has in-frame clones only and misses some. Among about 68,000 clones listed, almost 85% were seen once. The sequenced sample was peripheral blood. Every receptor here comes from a man aged 50 to 60 with active COVID-19.

The chain uses TRBV7-9 and TRBJ2-3; 7 nucleotides line up with TRBD1. This CDR3 spans 14 amino acids. With 5 bases clipped from V and 1 base from J, the junction kept 3 bases outside the gene matches. Germline CDR1 is SEHNR and CDR2 is FQNEAQ (reference sequence). The CDR3 loop is CASSPTGGTDTQYF. The CDR3 coding sequence is TGTGCCAGCAGCCCTACAGGGGGCACAGATACGCAGTATTTT.

This sequence joins TRBV9 and TRBJ2-2, with 8 bases identical to TRBD2. There are 17 residues in the CDR3. Trimming took 4 bases from V and 3 from J; bases not matched to a gene: 11. Per the germline V gene, CDR1 is SGDLS and CDR2 is YYNGEE. CDR3 nucleotide sequence: TGTGCCAGCAGCCTTGGACTAGCAGGCCGTTACACCGGGGAGCTGTTTTTT. Protein product: CASSLGLAGRYTGELFF.

J is TRBJ2-7 and V is TRBV3-1 (or the pseudogene TRBV3-2); 13 positions match TRBD2. Germline loops: CDR1 LGHDT, CDR2 YNNKEL (reference sequence). The CDR3 runs 17 residues. Trimming took 3 bases from V and 7 from J; bases not matched to a gene: 12. The CDR3 coding sequence is TGTGCCAGCAGCCACACCCCAATGGGACTAGCGGGGAGGGAGCAGTACTTC. Its translation: CASSHTPMGLAGREQYF.

The V call is TRBV4-2, the J call TRBJ2-1; 10 bases map to TRBD2. V lost 1 base to trimming and J lost 3 bases; unmatched junction nucleotides: 3. There are 16 residues in the CDR3. Germline assignment: CDR1 LGHNA and CDR2 YNFKEQ. The CDR3 DNA reads TGTGCCAGCAGCCAAGGACTAGCGGGTTTCTACAATGAGCAGTTCTTC. This translates into CASSQGLAGFYNEQFF.

V gene TRBV5-5 combines with J gene TRBJ1-3, with 7 bases identical to TRBD1. Trimming took 0 bases from V and 0 from J; bases not matched to a gene: 6. From germline, CDR1 is SGHKS and CDR2 YYEKEE (reference sequence). This CDR3 region has 17 residues. CDR3 DNA sequence: TGTGCCAGCAGCTTGGTTGGGACAGTGAGCTCTGGAAACACCATATATTTT. It encodes CASSLVGTVSSGNTIYF.

The chain links TRBV5-1 to TRBJ2-5; 7 nucleotides match TRBD1. Germline V lookup: CDR1 SGHRS, CDR2 YFSETQ. Trimming removed 2 bases from V and 3 bases from J; junction bases left unmatched: 4. CDR3 length: 14 amino acids. The CDR3 coding sequence is TGCGCCAGCAGCTTCCCCGGGACAGAAGAGACCCAGTACTTC. Its translation: CASSFPGTEETQYF.

This sequence joins TRBV7-2 and TRBJ2-1; 11 bases match TRBD1. CDR3 length: 16 amino acids. The germline CDR1 and CDR2 sequences are SGHTA and FQGNSA. V lost 6 bases to trimming and J lost 6 bases; unmatched junction nucleotides: 10. Written as DNA, the CDR3 is TGTGCCAGCAGTTCGGCCGGGACAGGGGGAATCAATGAGCAGTTCTTC. It yields the protein CASSSAGTGGINEQFF.

This rearrangement joins TRBV11-2 to TRBJ2-3, with 11 bases identical to TRBD2. The CDR3 is 13 amino acids. J gave up 5 bases and V 6 bases, and 1 base lay outside the gene matches. Germline V lookup: CDR1 SGHAT, CDR2 FQNNGV. CDR3 coding DNA: TGTGCCAGCAGGCTAGCGGGGGGAGATACGCAGTATTTT. Translation: CASRLAGGDTQYF.

This clone was observed a few times. The chain couples TRBV2 to TRBJ1-6; D unclear. The CDR3 spans 15 residues. CDR1 is SNHLY and CDR2 is FYNNEI in the germline V gene. Trimming stripped 4 bases from V and 11 bases from J, with 18 bases between. CDR3 nucleotide sequence: TGTGCCAGCAGTGCAAGGCAGGCCGCCGGGGCACCCCTCCACTTT. Its protein product is CASSARQAAGAPLHF.

The chain uses TRBV6-5 and TRBJ2-5; TRBD1 aligns across 8 bases. V shed 7 bases and J 0 bases; nucleotides not matched to a gene: 4. Germline V CDR1 and CDR2: MNHEY, SVGAGI. There are 14 residues in the CDR3. CDR3 DNA: TGTGCCAGCAACAAGGACAGGGACCAAGAGACCCAGTACTTC. Its protein is CASNKDRDQETQYF.

This clone was detected only once. The chain is built from TRBV19 and TRBJ2-5; D is possibly TRBD2 (6 bases). CDR3 length: 11 residues. The germline V gene encodes CDR1 LNHDA and CDR2 SQIVND (reference sequence). V gave up 11 bases and J gave up 5 bases, with 12 bases separating them. The CDR3 is CASEGQETQYF. The CDR3 DNA follows: TGTGCCTCGGAGGGGCAGGAGACCCAGTACTTC. The whole variable domain, remainder taken from reference TRBV19 and TRBJ2-5, is DGGITQSPKYLFRKEGQNVTLSCEQNLNHDAMYWYRQDPGQGLRLIYYSQIVNDFQKGDIAEGYSVSREKKESFPLTVTSAQKNPTAFYLCASEGQETQYFGPGTRLLVL.